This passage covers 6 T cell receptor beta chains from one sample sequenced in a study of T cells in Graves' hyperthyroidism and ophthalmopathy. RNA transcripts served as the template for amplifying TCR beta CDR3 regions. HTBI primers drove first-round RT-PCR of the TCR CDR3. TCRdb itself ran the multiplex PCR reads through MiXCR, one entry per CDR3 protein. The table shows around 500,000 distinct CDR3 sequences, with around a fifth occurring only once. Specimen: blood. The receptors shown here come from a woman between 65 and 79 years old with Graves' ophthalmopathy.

The CDR3 sequence: CASRSNSGLASYEQFF. In nucleotides, the CDR3 is TGTGCCAGTAGGTCGAACTCGGGACTAGCCTCTTATGAGCAGTTCTTC. The V gene is TRBV19, the J gene TRBJ2-1; 9 bases fit TRBD2. Germline V CDR1 and CDR2: LNHDA, SQIVND (reference sequence). The J segment lost 8 bases and the V segment lost 6 bases, leaving 14 bases of the junction unmatched. This CDR3 has 16 residues.

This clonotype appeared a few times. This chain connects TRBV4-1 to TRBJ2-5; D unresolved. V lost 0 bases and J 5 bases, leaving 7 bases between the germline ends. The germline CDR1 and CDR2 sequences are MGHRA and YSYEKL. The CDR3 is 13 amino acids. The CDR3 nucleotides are TGCGCCAGCAGCCAAGAACGAAGGGAGACCCAGTACTTC. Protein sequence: CASSQERRETQYF.

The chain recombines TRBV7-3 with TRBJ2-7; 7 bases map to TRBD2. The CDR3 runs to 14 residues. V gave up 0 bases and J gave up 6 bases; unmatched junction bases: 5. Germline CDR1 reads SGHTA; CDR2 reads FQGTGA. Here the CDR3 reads CASSLTPSGAEQYF. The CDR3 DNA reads TGTGCCAGCAGCTTAACCCCCAGCGGGGCCGAGCAGTACTTC.

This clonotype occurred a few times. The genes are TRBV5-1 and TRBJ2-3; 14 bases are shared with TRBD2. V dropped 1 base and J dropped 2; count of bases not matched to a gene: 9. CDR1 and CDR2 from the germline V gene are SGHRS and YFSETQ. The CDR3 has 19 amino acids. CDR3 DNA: TGCGCCAGCAGCTTGTTGGGGACTAGCGGGAGCGTCATCACAGATACGCAGTATTTT. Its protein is CASSLLGTSGSVITDTQYF. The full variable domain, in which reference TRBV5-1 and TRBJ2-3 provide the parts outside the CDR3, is KAGVTQTPRYLIKTRGQQVTLSCSPISGHRSVSWYQQTPGQGLQFLFEYFSETQRNKGNFPGRFSGRQFSNSRSEMNVSTLELGDSALYLCASSLLGTSGSVITDTQYFGPGTRLTVL.

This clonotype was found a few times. The CDR3 sequence: CAISESSSYYGYTF. The CDR3 nucleotides read TGTGCCATCAGTGAGTCTAGCAGTTACTATGGCTACACCTTC. V gene TRBV10-3 combines with J gene TRBJ1-2; no clear D. This CDR3 contains 14 residues. CDR1 is ENHRY and CDR2 is SYGVKD in the germline V gene. Trimming shortened V by 0 bases and J by 3 bases, and 8 bases separated the two germline ends.

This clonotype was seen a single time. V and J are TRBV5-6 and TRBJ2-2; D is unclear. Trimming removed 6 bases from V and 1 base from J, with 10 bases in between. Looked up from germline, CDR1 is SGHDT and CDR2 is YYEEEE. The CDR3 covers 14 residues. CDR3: CASTFTRNTGELFF. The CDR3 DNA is TGTGCCAGCACCTTTACCAGGAACACCGGGGAGCTGTTTTTT.